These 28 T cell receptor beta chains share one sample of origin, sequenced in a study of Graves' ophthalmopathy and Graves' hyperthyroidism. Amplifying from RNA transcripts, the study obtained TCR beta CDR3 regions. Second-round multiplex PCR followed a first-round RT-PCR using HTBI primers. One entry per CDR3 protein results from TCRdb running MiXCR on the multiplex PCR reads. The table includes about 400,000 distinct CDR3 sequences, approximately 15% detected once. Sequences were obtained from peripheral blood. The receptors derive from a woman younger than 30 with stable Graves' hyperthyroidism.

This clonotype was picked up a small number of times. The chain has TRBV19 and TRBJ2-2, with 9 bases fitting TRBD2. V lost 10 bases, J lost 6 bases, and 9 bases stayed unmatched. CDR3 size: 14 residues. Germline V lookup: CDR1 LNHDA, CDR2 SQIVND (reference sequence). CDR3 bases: TGTGCCACCGGGCGGGGGGGCTCAGCCGGGGAGCTGTTTTTT. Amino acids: CATGRGGSAGELFF.

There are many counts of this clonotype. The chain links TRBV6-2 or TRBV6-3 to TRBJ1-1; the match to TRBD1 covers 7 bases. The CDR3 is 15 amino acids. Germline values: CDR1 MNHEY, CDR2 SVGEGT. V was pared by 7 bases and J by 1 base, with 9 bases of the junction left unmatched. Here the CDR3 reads CASTSQGPWNTEAFF. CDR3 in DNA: TGTGCCAGCACTTCACAGGGGCCCTGGAACACTGAAGCTTTCTTT.

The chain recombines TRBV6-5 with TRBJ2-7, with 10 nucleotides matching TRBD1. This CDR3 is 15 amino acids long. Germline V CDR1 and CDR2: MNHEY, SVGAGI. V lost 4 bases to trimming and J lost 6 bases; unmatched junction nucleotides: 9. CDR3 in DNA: TGTGCCAGCAGTTCCGGGACAGGGGCCCCTCTCGAGCAGTACTTC. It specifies CASSSGTGAPLEQYF.

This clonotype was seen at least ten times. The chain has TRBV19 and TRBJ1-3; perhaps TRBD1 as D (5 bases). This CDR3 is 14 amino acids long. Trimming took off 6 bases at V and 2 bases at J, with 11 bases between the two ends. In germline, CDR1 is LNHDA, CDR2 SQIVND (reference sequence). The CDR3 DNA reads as TGTGCCAGTAGGAAAGGGGAGGCTGGAAACACCATATATTTT. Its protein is CASRKGEAGNTIYF.

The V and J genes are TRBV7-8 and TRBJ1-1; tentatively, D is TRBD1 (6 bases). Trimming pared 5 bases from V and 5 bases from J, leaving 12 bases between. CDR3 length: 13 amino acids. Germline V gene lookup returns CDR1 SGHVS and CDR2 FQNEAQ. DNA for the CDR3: TGTGCCAGCAGCACCTGGACAGAAACTGAAGCTTTCTTT. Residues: CASSTWTETEAFF.

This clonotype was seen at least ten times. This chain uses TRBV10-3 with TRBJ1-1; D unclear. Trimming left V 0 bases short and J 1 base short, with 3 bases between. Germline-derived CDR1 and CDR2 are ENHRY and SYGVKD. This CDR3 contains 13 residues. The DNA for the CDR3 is TGTGCCATCAGTGAGTCAGAGAACACTGAAGCTTTCTTT. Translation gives CAISESENTEAFF.

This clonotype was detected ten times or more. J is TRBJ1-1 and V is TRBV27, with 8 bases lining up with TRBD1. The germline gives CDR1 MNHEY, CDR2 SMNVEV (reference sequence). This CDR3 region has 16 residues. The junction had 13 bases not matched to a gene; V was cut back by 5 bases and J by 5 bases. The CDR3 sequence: CASSPMTGVGTTEAFF. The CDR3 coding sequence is TGTGCCAGCAGTCCGATGACAGGGGTAGGTACAACTGAAGCTTTCTTT.

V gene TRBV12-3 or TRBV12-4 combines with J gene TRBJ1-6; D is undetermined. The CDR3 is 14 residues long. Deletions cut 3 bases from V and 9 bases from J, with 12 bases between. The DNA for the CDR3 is TGTGCCAGCAGTTTCGCAGGTTTAAGTTCACCCCTCCACTTT. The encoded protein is CASSFAGLSSPLHF.

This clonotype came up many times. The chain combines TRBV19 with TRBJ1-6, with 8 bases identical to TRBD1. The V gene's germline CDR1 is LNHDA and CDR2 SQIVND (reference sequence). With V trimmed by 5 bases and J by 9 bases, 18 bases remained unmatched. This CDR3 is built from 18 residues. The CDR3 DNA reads TGTGCCAGTAGTGCCCCCATGGACAGGGATTTGAAATCTTCACCCCTCCACTTT. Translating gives CASSAPMDRDLKSSPLHF.

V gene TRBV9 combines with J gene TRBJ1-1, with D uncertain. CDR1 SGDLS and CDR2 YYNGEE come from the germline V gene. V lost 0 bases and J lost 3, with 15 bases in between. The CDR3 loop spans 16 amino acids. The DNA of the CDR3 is TGTGCCAGCAGCGTAGCCCTGGAGGGAAGGGACACTGAAGCTTTCTTT. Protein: CASSVALEGRDTEAFF.

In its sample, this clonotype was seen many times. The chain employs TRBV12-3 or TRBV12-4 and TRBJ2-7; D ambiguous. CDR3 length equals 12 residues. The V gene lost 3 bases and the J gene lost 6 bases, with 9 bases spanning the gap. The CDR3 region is CASSFGQVEQYF. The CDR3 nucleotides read TGTGCCAGCAGTTTCGGGCAGGTCGAGCAGTACTTC.

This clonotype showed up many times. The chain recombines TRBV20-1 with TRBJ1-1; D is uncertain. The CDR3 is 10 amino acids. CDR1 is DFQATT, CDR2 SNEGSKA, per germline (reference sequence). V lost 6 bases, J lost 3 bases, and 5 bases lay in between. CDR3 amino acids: CSAMDTEAFF. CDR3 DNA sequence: TGCAGTGCCATGGACACTGAAGCTTTCTTT.

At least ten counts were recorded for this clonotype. CDR3 protein: CASSKDLDRARAGELFF. In DNA, the CDR3 is TGTGCCAGCAGTAAAGACCTAGACAGGGCCCGCGCCGGGGAGCTGTTTTTT. The genes are TRBV6-1 and TRBJ2-2; 7 bases are a match to TRBD1. Germline-derived CDR1 and CDR2 are MNHNS and SASEGT. V lost 5 bases, J lost 6 bases, and 15 bases stayed unmatched. The CDR3 length is 17 residues.

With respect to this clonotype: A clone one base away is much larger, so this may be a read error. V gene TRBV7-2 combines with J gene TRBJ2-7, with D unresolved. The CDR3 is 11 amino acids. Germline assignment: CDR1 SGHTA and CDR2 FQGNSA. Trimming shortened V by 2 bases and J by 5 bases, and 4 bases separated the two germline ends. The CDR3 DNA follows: TGTGCCAGCAGCTTAATCGACGAGCAGTACTTC. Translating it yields CASSLIDEQYF. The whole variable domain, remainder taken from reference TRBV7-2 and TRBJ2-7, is GAGVSQSPSNKVTEKGKDVELRCDPISGHTALYWYRQSLGQGLEFLIYFQGNSAPDKSGLPSDRFSAERTGGSVSTLTIQRTQQEDSAVYLCASSLIDEQYFGPGTRLTVT.

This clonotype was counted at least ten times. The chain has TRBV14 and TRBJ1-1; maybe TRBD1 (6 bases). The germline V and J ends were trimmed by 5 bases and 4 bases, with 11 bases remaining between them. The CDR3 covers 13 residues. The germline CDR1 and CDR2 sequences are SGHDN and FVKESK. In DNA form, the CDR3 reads TGTGCCAGCAGCACAGGGACGGTCACTGAAGCTTTCTTT. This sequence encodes CASSTGTVTEAFF.

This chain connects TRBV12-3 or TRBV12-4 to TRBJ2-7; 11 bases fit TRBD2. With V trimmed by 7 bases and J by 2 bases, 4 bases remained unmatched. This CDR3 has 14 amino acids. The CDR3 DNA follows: TGTGCCAGCAAACTAGCGGGAGTCACCTACGAGCAGTACTTC. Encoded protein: CASKLAGVTYEQYF.

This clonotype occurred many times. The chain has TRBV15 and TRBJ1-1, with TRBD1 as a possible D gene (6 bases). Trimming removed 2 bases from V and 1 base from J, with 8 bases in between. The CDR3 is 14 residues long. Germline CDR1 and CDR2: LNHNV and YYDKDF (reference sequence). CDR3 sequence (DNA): TGTGCCACCAGCAGACTGGACAGGAACACTGAAGCTTTCTTT. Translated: CATSRLDRNTEAFF. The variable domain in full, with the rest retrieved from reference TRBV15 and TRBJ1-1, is DAMVIQNPRYQVTQFGKPVTLSCSQTLNHNVMYWYQQKSSQAPKLLFHYYDKDFNNEADTPDNFQSRRPNTSFCFLDIRSPGLGDTAMYLCATSRLDRNTEAFFGQGTRLTVV.

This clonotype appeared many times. The CDR3 nucleotides are TGTGCCAGCAGCTCCGCCGGCAGTGCCTACGAGCAGTACTTC. It codes for CASSSAGSAYEQYF. This chain connects TRBV7-2 to TRBJ2-7; D not resolved. Germline CDR1 and CDR2: SGHTA and FQGNSA. Trimming took off 4 bases at V and 2 bases at J, with 12 bases between the two ends. This CDR3 comprises 14 residues.

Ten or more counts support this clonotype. The CDR3 is CASSPSLYRDTYGYTF. The CDR3 nucleotides are TGTGCCAGCAGTCCCTCGCTTTACAGGGATACCTATGGCTACACCTTC. The chain uses TRBV6-2 or TRBV6-3 and TRBJ1-2, with D possibly being TRBD1 (6 bases). The V gene lost 5 bases and the J gene lost 4 bases, with 20 bases spanning the gap. The CDR3 is made up of 16 amino acids. Germline V gene lookup returns CDR1 MNHEY and CDR2 SVGEGT.

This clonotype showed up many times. The CDR3 sequence: CASSLVQSGNTIYF. The CDR3 region has the DNA TGTGCCAGCAGCTTGGTACAGTCTGGAAACACCATATATTTT. The chain has TRBV5-6 and TRBJ1-3; D is unresolved. Germline V gene sequence: CDR1 SGHDT, CDR2 YYEEEE. V lost 0 bases and J lost 1, with 5 bases in between. This CDR3 is 14 amino acids long.

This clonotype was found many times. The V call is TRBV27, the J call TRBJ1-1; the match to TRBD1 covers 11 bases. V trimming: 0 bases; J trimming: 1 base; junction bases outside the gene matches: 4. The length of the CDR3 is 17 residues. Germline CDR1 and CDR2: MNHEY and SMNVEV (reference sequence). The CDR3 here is CASSLSGQGARNTEAFF. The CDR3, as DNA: TGTGCCAGCAGTTTATCTGGACAGGGGGCTCGGAACACTGAAGCTTTCTTT.

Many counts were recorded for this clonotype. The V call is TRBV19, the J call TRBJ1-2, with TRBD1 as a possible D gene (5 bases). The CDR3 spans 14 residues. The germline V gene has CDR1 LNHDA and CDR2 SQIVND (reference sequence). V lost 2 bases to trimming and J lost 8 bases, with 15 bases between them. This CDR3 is CASSILVREGGYTF. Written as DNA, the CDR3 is TGTGCCAGTAGTATACTCGTCAGGGAGGGGGGCTACACCTTC. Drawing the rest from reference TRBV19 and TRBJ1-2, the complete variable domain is DGGITQSPKYLFRKEGQNVTLSCEQNLNHDAMYWYRQDPGQGLRLIYYSQIVNDFQKGDIAEGYSVSREKKESFPLTVTSAQKNPTAFYLCASSILVREGGYTFGSGTRLTVV.

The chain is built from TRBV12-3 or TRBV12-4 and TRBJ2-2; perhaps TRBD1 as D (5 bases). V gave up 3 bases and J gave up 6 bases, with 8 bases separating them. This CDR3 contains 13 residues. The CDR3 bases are TGTGCCAGCAGTTTTTTCAGGGCCGGGGAGCTGTTTTTT. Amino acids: CASSFFRAGELFF.

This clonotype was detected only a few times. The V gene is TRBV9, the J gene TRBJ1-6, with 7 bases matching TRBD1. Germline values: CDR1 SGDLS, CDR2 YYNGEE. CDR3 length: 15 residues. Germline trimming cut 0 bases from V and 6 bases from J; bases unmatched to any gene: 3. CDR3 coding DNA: TGTGCCAGCAGCGTAGCAGGGGGGGGTAATTCACCCCTCCACTTT. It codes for CASSVAGGGNSPLHF.

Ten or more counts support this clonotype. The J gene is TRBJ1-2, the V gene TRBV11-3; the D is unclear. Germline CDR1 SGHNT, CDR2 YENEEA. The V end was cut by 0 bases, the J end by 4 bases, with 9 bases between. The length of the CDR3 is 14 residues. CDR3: CASSLDPGSYGYTF. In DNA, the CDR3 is TGTGCCAGCAGCTTAGATCCTGGGAGCTATGGCTACACCTTC.

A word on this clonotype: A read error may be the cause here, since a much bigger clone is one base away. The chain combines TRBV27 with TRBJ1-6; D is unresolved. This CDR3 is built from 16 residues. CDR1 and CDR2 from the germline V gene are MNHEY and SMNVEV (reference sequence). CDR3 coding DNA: TGTGCCAGCAGTTTACGGGTGGGCATCATTGATTCACACCTCCACTTT. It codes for CASSLRVGIIDSHLHF.

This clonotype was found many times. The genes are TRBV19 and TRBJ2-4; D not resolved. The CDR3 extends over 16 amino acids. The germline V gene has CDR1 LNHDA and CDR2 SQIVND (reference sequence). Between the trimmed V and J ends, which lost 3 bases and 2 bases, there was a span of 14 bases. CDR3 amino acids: CASSISPVGTKNIQYF. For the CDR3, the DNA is TGTGCCAGTAGTATTTCTCCGGTCGGTACCAAAAACATTCAGTACTTC. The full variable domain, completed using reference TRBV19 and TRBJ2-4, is DGGITQSPKYLFRKEGQNVTLSCEQNLNHDAMYWYRQDPGQGLRLIYYSQIVNDFQKGDIAEGYSVSREKKESFPLTVTSAQKNPTAFYLCASSISPVGTKNIQYFGAGTRLSVL.

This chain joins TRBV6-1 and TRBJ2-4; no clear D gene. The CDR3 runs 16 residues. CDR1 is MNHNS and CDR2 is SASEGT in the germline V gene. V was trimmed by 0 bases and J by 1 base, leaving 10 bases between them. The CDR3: CASSEATAGAKNIQYF. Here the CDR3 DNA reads TGTGCCAGCAGTGAAGCGACCGCCGGTGCCAAAAACATTCAGTACTTC.